This entry lists 11 T cell receptor beta chains sequenced from one sample in a study of blood T cell repertoires in COVID-19. The repertoire was sequenced with immunoSEQ multiplex PCR; TCRdb's copy has only in-frame clones and lacks some. The sample lists approximately 300,000 clones; 90% were seen once. Input material: peripheral blood. The receptor set was obtained from a woman between 35 and 50 years old with COVID-19, enrolled during active disease.

The chain recombines TRBV23-1 with TRBJ1-1, with a weak D call TRBD1 (6 bases). TRBV23-1 qualifies as an ORF whose function is uncertain. The germline V and J ends were trimmed by 2 bases and 1 base, with 17 bases remaining between them. CDR3 length: 17 amino acids. This chain's CDR3 is CASSQPWTAAQNTEAFF. The DNA for the CDR3 is TGCGCCAGCAGTCAACCCTGGACAGCAGCTCAGAACACTGAAGCTTTCTTT.

The chain links TRBV19 to TRBJ1-4; 7 bases are shared with TRBD1. V shed 5 bases and J 4 bases; nucleotides not matched to a gene: 7. This CDR3 comprises 15 residues. Germline V gene data show CDR1 as LNHDA and CDR2 as SQIVND (reference sequence). CDR3 loop: CASSARDRGNEKLFF. The CDR3 bases are TGTGCCAGTAGTGCTCGGGACAGAGGTAATGAAAAACTGTTTTTT.

The chain links TRBV4-3 to TRBJ2-7, with 8 nucleotides matching TRBD2. The V segment lost 0 bases and the J segment 5 bases; nucleotides outside the gene matches: 9. Germline V gives CDR1 LGHNA, CDR2 YSLEER. The CDR3 covers 16 residues. The CDR3 DNA sequence: TGCGCCAGCAGCCAAGATCTAGCGGGTGGGGGTAACGAGCAGTACTTC. Protein sequence: CASSQDLAGGGNEQYF.

This clone was counted between two and nine times. The gene calls are TRBV19 and TRBJ1-5; a possible D gene is TRBD1 (5 bases). V shed 5 bases and J shed 1 base, with 15 bases lying between them. The CDR3 sequence is 16 residues long. The germline V gene has CDR1 LNHDA and CDR2 SQIVND (reference sequence). The CDR3: CASSAPGRGSNQPQHF. Written as DNA, the CDR3 is TGTGCCAGTAGTGCCCCCGGGAGGGGAAGCAATCAGCCCCAGCATTTT.

DNA of the CDR3: TGTGCCAGCAGCGTAGGTACAGGGGAGACCTACGAGCAGTACTTC. It translates to CASSVGTGETYEQYF. The V gene is TRBV9, the J gene TRBJ2-7; 7 nucleotides agree with TRBD1. The V gene's germline CDR1 is SGDLS and CDR2 YYNGEE. Germline trimming cut 0 bases from V and 2 bases from J; bases unmatched to any gene: 5. The CDR3 is 15 residues long. The full variable domain, with the rest looked up from reference TRBV9 and TRBJ2-7, is DSGVTQTPKHLITATGQRVTLRCSPRSGDLSVYWYQQSLDQGLQFLIQYYNGEERAKGNILERFSAQQFPDLHSELNLSSLELGDSALYFCASSVGTGETYEQYFGPGTRLTVT.

This clone was observed a handful of times. V is TRBV6-5 and J is TRBJ1-1, with D hard to call. This CDR3 is 13 amino acids long. The ends were cut back, 6 bases at V and 3 bases at J, with 11 bases in the middle. Germline V gene sequence: CDR1 MNHEY, CDR2 SVGAGI. In DNA, the CDR3 is TGTGCCAGCAGCTCCCACGGGGACACTGAAGCTTTCTTT. Amino acids: CASSSHGDTEAFF.

The chain uses TRBV5-1 and TRBJ2-1; 8 nucleotides agree with TRBD1. Trimming removed 5 bases from V and 6 bases from J; junction bases left unmatched: 7. CDR1 and CDR2 from the germline V gene are SGHRS and YFSETQ. CDR3 size: 14 residues. This CDR3 is CASRQGESINEQFF. The CDR3, as DNA: TGCGCCAGCAGACAGGGGGAATCCATCAATGAGCAGTTCTTC. Complete variable domain (other parts from reference TRBV5-1 and TRBJ2-1): KAGVTQTPRYLIKTRGQQVTLSCSPISGHRSVSWYQQTPGQGLQFLFEYFSETQRNKGNFPGRFSGRQFSNSRSEMNVSTLELGDSALYLCASRQGESINEQFFGPGTRLTVL.

The rearrangement joins TRBV7-8 to TRBJ2-1; TRBD2 matches at 8 bases. The CDR3 has 15 amino acids. The V gene's germline CDR1 is SGHVS and CDR2 FQNEAQ. V was clipped by 5 bases and J by 3 bases; unmatched bases: 6. The CDR3 reads CASSPPSGGYNEQFF. The CDR3 DNA sequence: TGTGCCAGCAGCCCCCCCAGCGGGGGCTACAATGAGCAGTTCTTC.

This CDR3 is CASSYSPREGETQYF. Written as DNA, the CDR3 is TGTGCCAGCAGTTACTCGCCTAGGGAGGGGGAGACCCAGTACTTC. The rearrangement joins TRBV6-5 to TRBJ2-5; 7 bases align to TRBD2. Germline V gene data show CDR1 as MNHEY and CDR2 as SVGAGI. Unmatched junction bases numbered 6, after V lost 0 bases and J lost 5 bases. The CDR3 runs to 15 residues.

This clone was seen a single time. V usage is TRBV30 and J usage is TRBJ2-7; possible D gene TRBD2, 6 bases. The V gene lost 6 bases and the J gene lost 7 bases, with 13 bases spanning the gap. CDR3 length equals 11 residues. CDR1 is GTSNPN and CDR2 is SVGIG in the germline V gene (reference sequence). CDR3 loop: CACHREWEQYF. DNA for the CDR3: TGTGCCTGTCATCGGGAGTGGGAGCAGTACTTC.

The chain employs TRBV27 and TRBJ2-2; 9 nucleotides agree with TRBD2. CDR1 and CDR2 from the germline V gene are MNHEY and SMNVEV (reference sequence). CDR3 length: 17 residues. V gave up 5 bases and J gave up 6 bases; unmatched junction bases: 13. CDR3: CASSKTSGVGKAGELFF. CDR3 sequence (DNA): TGTGCCAGCAGTAAGACTAGCGGAGTGGGGAAGGCCGGGGAGCTGTTTTTT.